This record concerns one T cell receptor (beta chain) sequence. In germline, CDR1 is SEHNR, CDR2 FQNEAQ (reference sequence). Trimming stripped 3 bases from V and 4 bases from J, with 12 bases between. The CDR3 covers 14 residues. The data were produced by immunoSEQ multiplex PCR, yet TCRdb's version contains in-frame clones alone and is incomplete. The table shows around 100,000 clones, with about 89% occurring only once. These data come from a study of control samples from healthy donors and cancer patients. The gene calls are TRBV7-9 and TRBJ2-5; possibly TRBD2 for D (5 bases). The clonotype originates from a man aged 60-69 years with lung cancer. The sequenced sample consisted of PBMCs. CDR3 nucleotide sequence: TGTGCCAGCAGCTTTACGTCGAGGGCAGAGACCCAGTACTTC. This sequence encodes CASSFTSRAETQYF.